Shown below are 20 T cell receptor beta chains from a single sample sequenced in a study of neoadjuvant anti-PD-1 for oral cavity cancer. Assay used: immunoSEQ multiplex PCR; TCRdb lists only in-frame clones, some missing. The sample has 80,000 to 95,000 clones, under 85% seen once. Specimen: PBMCs, collected before nivolumab (anti-PD-1) treatment. The receptor source for this set is a person between 35 and 79 years old with oral cavity squamous cell carcinoma.

The chain is built from TRBV10-3 and TRBJ1-1; 10 bases match TRBD1. The V segment lost 5 bases and the J segment 7 bases; nucleotides outside the gene matches: 4. Germline assignment: CDR1 ENHRY and CDR2 SYGVKD. The CDR3 extends over 13 amino acids. The CDR3 here is CAISWDRGNEAFF. The CDR3 coding sequence is TGTGCCATCAGTTGGGACAGGGGCAATGAAGCTTTCTTT.

This clone was detected once. The rearrangement links TRBV21-1 to TRBJ2-7. TRBV21-1 is noted as a pseudogene. The CDR3 extends over 13 amino acids. For the CDR3, the DNA is TGTGCCAGCAGCATGAAGGGCTCCTACGAGCAGTACTTC. This encodes CASSMKGSYEQYF.

The J gene is TRBJ1-5, the V gene TRBV2; possible D gene TRBD1, 5 bases. The V gene lost 4 bases and the J gene lost 5 bases, with 9 bases spanning the gap. CDR3 length equals 13 residues. CDR1 and CDR2 (germline): SNHLY, FYNNEI. The CDR3 DNA follows: TGTGCCAGCAGTGGAGCGGGGGATCAGCCCCAGCATTTT. It specifies CASSGAGDQPQHF.

The chain links TRBV2 to TRBJ1-1; 7 bases match TRBD1. The length of the CDR3 is 13 residues. Per germline, CDR1 SNHLY and CDR2 FYNNEI. V shed 7 bases and J 7 bases; nucleotides not matched to a gene: 9. The CDR3 bases are TGTGCCAGCACTCTCGACAGGGTCAGTGAAGCTTTCTTT. Translating it yields CASTLDRVSEAFF.

The chain couples TRBV5-1 to TRBJ2-1; 7 nucleotides agree with TRBD1. The germline CDR1 and CDR2 sequences are SGHRS and YFSETQ. After removal of 0 bases from V and 9 bases from J, the junction contained 9 bases not matched to a gene. CDR3 length: 15 amino acids. CDR3 in amino acids: CASSLGDSSIGEQFF. CDR3 nucleotide sequence: TGCGCCAGCAGCTTGGGGGACAGTTCTATCGGTGAGCAGTTCTTC.

As concerns this clone: The same CDR3 also results from other DNA sequences found in this sample. The chain recombines TRBV10-3 with TRBJ2-1; D is ambiguous. The CDR3 runs 11 residues. Germline values: CDR1 ENHRY, CDR2 SYGVKD. Trimming removed 3 bases at V and 4 bases at J, with 1 base between. The CDR3 DNA follows: TGTGCCATCAGTGATTACAATGAGCAGTTCTTC. Amino acids: CAISDYNEQFF.

This clone was detected a few times. The chain uses TRBV6-5 and TRBJ2-5, with TRBD2 identical over 13 bases. The germline gives CDR1 MNHEY, CDR2 SVGAGI. Trimming removed 6 bases from V and 3 bases from J; junction bases left unmatched: 1. The CDR3 loop spans 14 amino acids. CDR3 protein: CASRGLAGKETQYF. CDR3 sequence (DNA): TGTGCCAGCAGGGGACTAGCGGGGAAAGAGACCCAGTACTTC.

The rearrangement joins TRBV13 to TRBJ2-2, with TRBD1 as a possible D gene (6 bases). Germline assignment: CDR1 PRHDT and CDR2 FYEKMQ (reference sequence). This CDR3 contains 15 residues. V was cut by 6 bases and J by 1 base, with 12 bases left in between. Here the CDR3 DNA reads TGTGCCAGCAGATCCCTAGGGGGGAACACCGGGGAGCTGTTTTTT. The encoded protein is CASRSLGGNTGELFF.

V is TRBV7-9 and J is TRBJ1-5, with D perhaps matching TRBD1 (5 bases). CDR3 length equals 16 residues. Between the trimmed V and J ends, which lost 1 base and 1 base, there was a span of 11 bases. The germline gives CDR1 SEHNR, CDR2 FQNEAQ (reference sequence). This chain's CDR3 is CASSLGGVRSNQPQHF. CDR3 sequence (DNA): TGTGCCAGCAGCTTAGGAGGGGTCAGGAGCAATCAGCCCCAGCATTTT. Full variable domain (outside the CDR3, taken from reference TRBV7-9 and TRBJ1-5): DTGVSQNPRHKITKRGQNVTFRCDPISEHNRLYWYRQTLGQGPEFLTYFQNEAQLEKSRLLSDRFSAERPKGSFSTLEIQRTEQGDSAMYLCASSLGGVRSNQPQHFGDGTRLSIL.

The chain couples TRBV6-9 to TRBJ2-1; D uncertain. Germline CDR1 is MNHGY and CDR2 is SVAAGI. V was clipped by 6 bases and J by 9 bases, with 9 bases between them. The CDR3 extends over 11 amino acids. In DNA, the CDR3 is TGTGCCAGCAGCTACCGCGGTGAGCAGTTCTTC. Translated, it gives CASSYRGEQFF.

The V and J genes are TRBV11-2 and TRBJ1-4; perhaps TRBD1 as D (6 bases). V was clipped by 5 bases and J by 7 bases, with 14 bases between them. This CDR3 has 14 residues. Germline V lookup: CDR1 SGHAT, CDR2 FQNNGV. The CDR3 loop is CASSPDRLSEKLFF. CDR3 DNA sequence: TGTGCCAGCAGCCCGGACAGATTGAGTGAAAAACTGTTTTTT.

CDR3 DNA sequence: TGTGCCAGCAGCTTGGGGGGACTAGCGGATTTTGGGACCCAGTACTTC. Residues: CASSLGGLADFGTQYF. The chain recombines TRBV5-6 with TRBJ2-5, with 11 bases lining up with TRBD2. Germline loops: CDR1 SGHDT, CDR2 YYEEEE. V was pared by 0 bases and J by 7 bases, with 8 bases of the junction left unmatched. The CDR3 totals 16 residues. The full variable domain, in which reference TRBV5-6 and TRBJ2-5 provide the parts outside the CDR3, is DAGVTQSPTHLIKTRGQQVTLRCSPKSGHDTVSWYQQALGQGPQFIFQYYEEEERQRGNFPDRFSGHQFPNYSSELNVNALLLGDSALYLCASSLGGLADFGTQYFGPGTRLLVL.

The CDR3 DNA follows: TGTGCCAGCAGGGACCCAGGCGGGGTTGCCTACGAGCAGTACTTC. This encodes CASRDPGGVAYEQYF. The chain employs TRBV2 and TRBJ2-7; weak D call: TRBD2 (6 bases). The CDR3 is 15 amino acids. V shed 6 bases and J shed 2 bases, with 17 bases lying between them. Germline V gene data show CDR1 as SNHLY and CDR2 as FYNNEI.

The chain joins TRBV10-3 to TRBJ2-7, with D possibly matching TRBD2 (5 bases). Trimming stripped 2 bases from V and 9 bases from J, with 23 bases between. CDR1 is ENHRY and CDR2 is SYGVKD in the germline V gene. The CDR3 length is 16 residues. CDR3 sequence: CAISEGGLGRAGGQYF. The CDR3 coding sequence is TGTGCCATCAGTGAGGGCGGACTCGGAAGGGCGGGCGGGCAGTACTTC.

The chain carries TRBV5-1 and TRBJ2-7, with 8 bases that match TRBD2. The CDR3 extends over 14 amino acids. Trimming at V came to 4 bases and at J to 4 bases, leaving 7 bases not matched to a gene. Looked up from germline, CDR1 is SGHRS and CDR2 is YFSETQ. CDR3 sequence: CASSVQRERYEQYF. The CDR3, as DNA: TGCGCCAGCAGCGTACAGCGGGAGCGATACGAGCAGTACTTC.

The rearrangement links TRBV11-2 to TRBJ2-7, with TRBD2 identical over 16 bases. The CDR3 consists of 16 residues. After removal of 5 bases from V and 3 bases from J, the junction contained 4 bases not matched to a gene. Germline CDR1 is SGHAT and CDR2 is FQNNGV. The chain's CDR3 is CASSLGLAGGGYEQYF. For the CDR3, the DNA is TGTGCCAGCAGCCTGGGACTAGCGGGAGGGGGCTACGAGCAGTACTTC.

The chain's CDR3 is CASTWGSYNEQFF. In DNA, the CDR3 is TGTGCCAGCACCTGGGGTTCCTACAATGAGCAGTTCTTC. J is TRBJ2-1 and V is TRBV6-1; no firm D call. The germline gives CDR1 MNHNS, CDR2 SASEGT. The CDR3 is 13 amino acids. V shed 7 bases and J shed 1 base, with 8 bases lying between them.

The chain has TRBV7-2 and TRBJ1-1; D gene ambiguous. The germline gives CDR1 SGHTA, CDR2 FQGNSA. V was clipped by 0 bases and J by 0 bases, with 8 bases between them. CDR3 length: 15 amino acids. Here the CDR3 reads CASSLAPGMNTEAFF. CDR3 nucleotide sequence: TGTGCCAGCAGCTTAGCGCCGGGTATGAACACTGAAGCTTTCTTT.

The chain links TRBV12-5 to TRBJ2-1; TRBD2 aligns across 12 bases. The V gene's germline CDR1 is LGHNT and CDR2 FRNRAP. The V segment lost 1 base and the J segment 7 bases; nucleotides outside the gene matches: 2. The CDR3 runs to 15 residues. The chain's CDR3 is CASGLGLAGANEQFF. In DNA form, the CDR3 reads TGTGCTAGTGGTTTGGGACTAGCGGGAGCTAATGAGCAGTTCTTC.

The rearrangement links TRBV5-1 to TRBJ1-2; the D is unclear. Germline-derived CDR1 and CDR2 are SGHRS and YFSETQ. The germline V and J ends were trimmed by 0 bases and 2 bases, with 8 bases remaining between them. This CDR3 comprises 14 residues. CDR3 bases: TGCGCCAGCAGCTTGGAATATACCAACTATGGCTACACCTTC. It specifies CASSLEYTNYGYTF.